This T cell receptor (beta chain) was profiled in a study of cytomegalovirus exposure and HLA in healthy donors. The CDR3 contains 15 residues. The germline CDR1 and CDR2 sequences are MNHNY and SVGAGI (reference sequence). Trimming cost V 6 bases and J 0 bases, with 12 bases left between them. Primers included in the PCR were 60 Vbeta and 13 Jbeta primers. Some clones are missing from TCRdb's copy, which holds only in-frame ones; the method was immunoSEQ multiplex PCR. The repertoire holds more than 85,000 clones, with roughly three quarters as singletons. The donors were healthy bone marrow donors. For this clone: Antigen specificity is unknown.

Study-wide findings and caveats: The majority of CMV-associated TCR beta chains were reported as apparently HLA-restricted in a later analysis. Several top significant clusters appeared, in a later analysis, to be linked to common viral pathogens.

The clonotype comes from a man aged 30 to 39 in good health and CMV-seronegative. This chain links TRBV6-6 with TRBJ1-5, with D possibly being TRBD1 (6 bases). The sequencing sample was made of PBMCs. CDR3 DNA: TGTGCCAGCAGGAGATGGACAGCTAGCAATCAGCCCCAGCATTTT. Translated: CASRRWTASNQPQHF.